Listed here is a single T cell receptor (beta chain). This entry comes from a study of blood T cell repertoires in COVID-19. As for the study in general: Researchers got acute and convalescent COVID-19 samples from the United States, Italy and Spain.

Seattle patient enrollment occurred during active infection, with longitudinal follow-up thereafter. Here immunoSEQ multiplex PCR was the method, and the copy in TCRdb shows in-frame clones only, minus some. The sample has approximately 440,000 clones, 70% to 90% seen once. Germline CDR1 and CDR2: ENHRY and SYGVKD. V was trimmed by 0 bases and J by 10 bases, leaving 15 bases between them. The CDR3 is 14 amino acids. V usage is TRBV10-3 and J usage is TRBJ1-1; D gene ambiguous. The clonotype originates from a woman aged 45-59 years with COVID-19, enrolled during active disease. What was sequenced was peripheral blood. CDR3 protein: CAISESPSTYGAFF. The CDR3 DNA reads TGTGCCATCAGTGAGTCGCCCTCAACTTATGGAGCTTTCTTT.